The TCR beta chain under discussion was sequenced for a study of cytotoxic CD8 clonotypes in ibrutinib-treated CLL. Study context: Partial responses numbered approximately 24 and complete responses 2; after a median approximately 70 months, roughly 15 stayed remitted and 12 progressed. Timing of response sample collection was a median around 13 months after treatment start, with a range of 6 to 36. Points from the study as a whole: Patients had baseline clonality above age-matched healthy donors, and this clonality moved with circulating CD8+ T-cell counts.

About this clone itself: Antigen unknown.

Trimming cost V 5 bases and J 4 bases, with 9 bases left between them. CDR3 length: 12 amino acids. Germline assignment: CDR1 ENHRY and CDR2 SYGVKD. Investigators sought sequencing depths of between 1 in 200,000 and 1 in 1 million T cells. Assay: immunoSEQ multiplex PCR; the TCRdb copy retains only in-frame clones and omits some. Of around 70,000 clones listed, roughly nine tenths are singletons. The sequence was obtained from a human donor with chronic lymphocytic leukemia. The source material was PBMCs, sampled after 12 months of ibrutinib treatment. The chain uses TRBV10-3 and TRBJ2-7; D ambiguous. In DNA form, the CDR3 reads TGTGCCATCAGTCGGATCCATTACGAGCAGTACTTC. Translating it yields CAISRIHYEQYF.